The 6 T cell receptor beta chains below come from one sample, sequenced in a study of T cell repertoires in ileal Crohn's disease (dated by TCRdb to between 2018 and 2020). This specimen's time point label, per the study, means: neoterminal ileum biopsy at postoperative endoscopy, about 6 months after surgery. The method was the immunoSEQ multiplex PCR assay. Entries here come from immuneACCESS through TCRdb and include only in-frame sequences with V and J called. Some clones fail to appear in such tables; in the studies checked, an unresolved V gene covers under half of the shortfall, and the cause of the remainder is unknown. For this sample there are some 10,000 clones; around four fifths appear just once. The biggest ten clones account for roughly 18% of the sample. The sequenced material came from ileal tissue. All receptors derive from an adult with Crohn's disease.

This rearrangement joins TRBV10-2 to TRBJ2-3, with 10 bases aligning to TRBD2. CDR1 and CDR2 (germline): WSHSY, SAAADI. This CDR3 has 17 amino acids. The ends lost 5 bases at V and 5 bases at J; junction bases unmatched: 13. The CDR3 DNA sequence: TGCGCCAGCAGTACTGGACTAGCGGCGCACCGTAGAGATACGCAGTATTTT. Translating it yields CASSTGLAAHRRDTQYF.

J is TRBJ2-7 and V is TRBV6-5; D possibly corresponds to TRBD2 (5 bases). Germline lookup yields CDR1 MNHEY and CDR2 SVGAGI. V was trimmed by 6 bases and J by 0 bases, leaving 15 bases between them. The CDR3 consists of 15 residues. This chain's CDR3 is CASRQTGVPSYEQYF. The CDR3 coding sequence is TGTGCCAGCAGGCAAACCGGGGTACCCTCCTACGAGCAGTACTTC.

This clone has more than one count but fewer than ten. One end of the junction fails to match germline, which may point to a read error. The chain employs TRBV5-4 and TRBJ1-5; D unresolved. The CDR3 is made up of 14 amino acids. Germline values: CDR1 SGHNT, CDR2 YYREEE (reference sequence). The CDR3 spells CASSQSPGSQPQHF. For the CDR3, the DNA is TGCGCCAGCAGCCAAAGTCCCGGGTCTCAGCCCCAGCATTTT.

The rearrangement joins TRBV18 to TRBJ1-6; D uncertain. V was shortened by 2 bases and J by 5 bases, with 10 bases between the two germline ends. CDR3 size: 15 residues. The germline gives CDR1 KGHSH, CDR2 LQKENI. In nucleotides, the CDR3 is TGTGCCAGCTCACCATCGAGTCGGGATAATTCACCCCTCCACTTT. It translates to CASSPSSRDNSPLHF.

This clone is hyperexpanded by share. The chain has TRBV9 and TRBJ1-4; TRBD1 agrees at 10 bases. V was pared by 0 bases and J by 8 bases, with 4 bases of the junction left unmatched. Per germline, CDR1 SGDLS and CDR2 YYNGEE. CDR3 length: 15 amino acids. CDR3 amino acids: CASSVAGTGVEKLFF. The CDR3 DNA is TGTGCCAGCAGCGTAGCCGGGACAGGGGTCGAAAAACTGTTTTTT.

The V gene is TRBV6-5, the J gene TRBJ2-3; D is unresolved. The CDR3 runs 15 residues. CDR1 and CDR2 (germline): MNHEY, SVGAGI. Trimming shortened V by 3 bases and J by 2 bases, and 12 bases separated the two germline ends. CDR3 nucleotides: TGTGCCAGCAGTTATTTGGGCCAGGCCACAGATACGCAGTATTTT. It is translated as CASSYLGQATDTQYF.